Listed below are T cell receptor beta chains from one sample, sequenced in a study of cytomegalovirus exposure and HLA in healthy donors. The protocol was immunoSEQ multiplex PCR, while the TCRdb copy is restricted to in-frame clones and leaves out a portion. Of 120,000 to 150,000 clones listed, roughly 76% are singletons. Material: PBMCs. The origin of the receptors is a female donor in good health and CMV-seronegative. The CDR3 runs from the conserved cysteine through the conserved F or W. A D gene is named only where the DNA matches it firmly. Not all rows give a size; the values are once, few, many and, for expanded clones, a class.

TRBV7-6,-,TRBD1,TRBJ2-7,CASSPRDRGSHEQYF,TGTGCCAGCAGCCCAAGGGACAGGGGTTCTCATGAGCAGTACTTC
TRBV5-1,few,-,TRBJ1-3,CASSTGDRTPGNTIYF,TGCGCCAGCAGCACCGGAGACAGGACTCCTGGAAACACCATATATTTT
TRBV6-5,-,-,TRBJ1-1,CASSYEPRGNTEAFF,TGTGCCAGCAGTTACGAACCCCGAGGGAACACTGAAGCTTTCTTT
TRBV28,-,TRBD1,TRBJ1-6,CASSSPSGTGGYNSPLHF,TGTGCCAGCAGTTCCCCTTCGGGGACAGGGGGTTATAATTCACCCCTCCACTTT
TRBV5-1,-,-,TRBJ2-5,CASSLARGSGSRETQYF,TGCGCCAGCAGCTTGGCCCGAGGTAGCGGAAGTAGAGAGACCCAGTACTTC
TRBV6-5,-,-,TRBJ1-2,CASSYNVPDSAGYTF,TGTGCCAGCAGTTACAATGTCCCGGACAGTGCTGGCTACACCTTC
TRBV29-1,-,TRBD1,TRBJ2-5,CSVGQGVETQYF,TGCAGCGTAGGACAGGGGGTAGAGACCCAGTACTTC
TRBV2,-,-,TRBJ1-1,CASSRLSGRNTEAFF,TGTGCCAGCAGTCGGTTGTCAGGAAGGAACACTGAAGCTTTCTTT
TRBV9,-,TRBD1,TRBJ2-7,CASSGPGQGNEQYF,TGTGCCAGCAGCGGACCGGGACAGGGTAACGAGCAGTACTTC
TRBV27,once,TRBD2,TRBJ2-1,CASSLLAGQYNEQFF,TGTGCCAGCAGTCTACTAGCGGGGCAGTACAATGAGCAGTTCTTC
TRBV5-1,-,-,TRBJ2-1,CASTGGPTLTEQFF,TGCGCCAGCACAGGAGGCCCCACCCTCACTGAGCAGTTCTTC
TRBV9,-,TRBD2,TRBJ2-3,CASRRSGTSGSAADTQYF,TGTGCCAGCAGAAGATCGGGGACTAGCGGGAGTGCTGCAGATACGCAGTATTTT
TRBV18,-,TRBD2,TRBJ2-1,CASSSGTRDDEQFF,TGCGCCAGCTCATCCGGGACTAGGGACGATGAGCAGTTCTTC
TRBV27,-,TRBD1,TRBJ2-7,CASSYRGQGSYEQYF,TGTGCCAGCAGCTACAGGGGACAGGGCTCCTACGAGCAGTACTTC
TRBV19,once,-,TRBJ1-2,CASSIGRGPNYGYTF,TGTGCCAGTAGTATAGGCAGGGGTCCTAACTATGGCTACACCTTC
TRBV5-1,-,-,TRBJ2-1,CASIPAGGTESSYNEQFF,TGCGCCAGCATTCCCGCCGGAGGGACAGAGAGCTCCTACAATGAGCAGTTCTTC
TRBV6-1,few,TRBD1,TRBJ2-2,CASSGRQGATGELFF,TGTGCCAGCAGTGGGCGACAGGGGGCCACCGGGGAGCTGTTTTTT
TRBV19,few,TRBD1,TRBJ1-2,CASRPFLFGTGTHYGYTF,TGTGCCAGTAGACCCTTCTTATTTGGGACAGGAACACACTATGGCTACACCTTC
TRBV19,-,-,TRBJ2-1,CASTTGTRYNEQFF,TGTGCCAGTACAACCGGGACACGCTACAATGAGCAGTTCTTC
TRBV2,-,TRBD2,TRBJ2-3,CASRGATGTSGKGPDTQYF,TGTGCCAGCAGGGGCGCAACCGGGACTAGCGGGAAAGGTCCAGATACGCAGTATTTT
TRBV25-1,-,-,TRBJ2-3,CASSVTNGDTQYF,TGTGCCAGCAGTGTCACAAATGGAGATACGCAGTATTTT
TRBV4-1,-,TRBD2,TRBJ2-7,CASSQQLAGWSYEQYF,TGCGCCAGCAGCCAGCAACTAGCGGGATGGTCCTACGAGCAGTACTTC
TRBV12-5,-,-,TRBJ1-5,CASGLGEIQPQHF,TGTGCTAGTGGTTTGGGAGAGATTCAGCCCCAGCATTTT
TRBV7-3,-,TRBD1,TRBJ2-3,CASSPRDRVPDTQYF,TGTGCCAGCAGCCCCCGGGACAGGGTTCCAGATACGCAGTATTTT
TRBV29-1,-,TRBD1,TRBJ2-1,CSVQGPDNEQFF,TGCAGCGTACAGGGGCCCGACAATGAGCAGTTCTTC
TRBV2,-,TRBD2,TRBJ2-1,CASPSGDSGRFDEQFF,TGTGCGAGCCCGTCCGGCGATAGCGGGAGGTTCGATGAGCAGTTCTTC
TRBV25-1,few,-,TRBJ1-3,CASSESIGLRNTIYF,TGTGCCAGCAGTGAAAGTATTGGCCTGAGAAACACCATATATTTT
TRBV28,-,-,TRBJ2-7,CASSGLSYEQYF,TGTGCCAGCTCCGGACTTTCCTACGAGCAGTACTTC
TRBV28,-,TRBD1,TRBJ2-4,CASRQGNIQYF,TGTGCCAGCAGACAGGGGAACATTCAGTACTTC
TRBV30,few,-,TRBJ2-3,CAWTGLANTDTQYF,TGTGCCTGGACTGGACTGGCCAACACAGATACGCAGTATTTT
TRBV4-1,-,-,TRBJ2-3,CASSQERRVTDTQYF,TGCGCCAGCAGCCAAGAGAGGAGGGTCACAGATACGCAGTATTTT
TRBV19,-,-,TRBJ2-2,CATANRPLGGTGELFF,TGTGCCACCGCAAACCGTCCACTAGGGGGTACCGGGGAGCTGTTTTTT
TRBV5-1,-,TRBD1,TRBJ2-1,CASSPEPTGGYEQFF,TGCGCCAGCAGCCCCGAACCCACAGGGGGGTATGAGCAGTTCTTC
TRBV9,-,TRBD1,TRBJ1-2,CASSAGQGANYGYTF,TGTGCCAGCAGCGCCGGACAGGGAGCTAACTATGGCTACACCTTC
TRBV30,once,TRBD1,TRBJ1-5,CAWSQGADQPQHF,TGTGCCTGGAGTCAGGGGGCGGACCAGCCCCAGCATTTT
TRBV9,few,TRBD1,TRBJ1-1,CASSGSPTGGEAFF,TGTGCCAGCAGCGGTAGCCCGACAGGGGGTGAAGCTTTCTTT
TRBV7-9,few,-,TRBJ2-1,CASSGSFIHEQFF,TGTGCCAGCAGCGGGAGTTTCATCCATGAGCAGTTCTTC
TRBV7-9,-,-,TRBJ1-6,CASSRGELSNSPLHF,TGTGCCAGCAGCCGGGGGGAGCTTTCTAATTCACCCCTCCACTTT
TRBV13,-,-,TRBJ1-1,CASNLGNRERGAFF,TGTGCCAGCAACTTAGGGAACAGGGAGAGGGGAGCTTTCTTT
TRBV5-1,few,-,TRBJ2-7,CASSPPVRYEQYF,TGCGCCAGCAGCCCTCCAGTCCGCTACGAGCAGTACTTC
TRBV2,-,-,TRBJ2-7,CASRPDNYEQYF,TGTGCCAGCAGGCCCGACAACTACGAGCAGTACTTC
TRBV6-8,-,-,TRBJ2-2,CAPRGGDPTGELFF,TGTGCCCCGAGGGGGGGGGACCCCACCGGGGAGCTGTTTTTT
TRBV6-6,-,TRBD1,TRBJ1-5,CASSSGTGRGNQPQHF,TGTGCCAGCAGTTCAGGGACAGGTAGGGGCAATCAGCCCCAGCATTTT
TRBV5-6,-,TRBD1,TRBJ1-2,CASSPDRAYYGYTF,TGTGCCAGCAGCCCAGACAGGGCTTACTATGGCTACACCTTC
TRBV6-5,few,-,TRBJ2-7,CASSYSGGIRSYEQYF,TGTGCCAGCAGTTACTCAGGCGGAATTCGCTCCTACGAGCAGTACTTC
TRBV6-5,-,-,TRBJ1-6,CATRQAVISPLHF,TGTGCCACCCGACAGGCGGTCATATCACCCCTCCACTTT
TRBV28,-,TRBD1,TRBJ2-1,CASLTGGSYNEQFF,TGTGCCAGCTTGACAGGGGGTAGTTACAATGAGCAGTTCTTC
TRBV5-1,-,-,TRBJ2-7,CASSPDSSLREQYF,TGCGCCAGCAGCCCTGACAGCTCCCTACGCGAGCAGTACTTC
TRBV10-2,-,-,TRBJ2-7,CASSESARWDEQYF,TGCGCCAGCAGTGAGTCGGCTAGATGGGACGAGCAGTACTTC
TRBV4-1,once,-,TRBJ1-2,CASSQDTAERGGYTF,TGCGCCAGCAGCCAAGATACTGCCGAGCGGGGAGGCTACACCTTC